This is a list of T cell receptor beta chains from one sample in a study of blood T cell repertoires in COVID-19. Sequencing used immunoSEQ multiplex PCR; TCRdb keeps in-frame clones, though not all of them. The repertoire holds more than 400,000 clones, with around 87% as singletons. The specimen was PBMCs or T cells enriched from blood (not recorded which). The receptors shown here come from a woman aged 18 to 35 who had recovered from COVID-19. CDR3s include the opening cysteine and the closing phenylalanine or tryptophan. Each record gives: clone size, D gene, J gene, V gene, CDR3 protein, CDR3 DNA. A D gene is named only where the DNA matches it firmly. Part of the rows lack a size; the others show once, few, many or a class for expanded clones.

size: NA; D: NA; J: TRBJ2-7; V: TRBV27; CDR3: CASSLADNYEQYF; DNA: TGTGCCAGCAGTTTGGCAGATAACTACGAGCAGTACTTC
size: few; D: NA; J: TRBJ1-2; V: TRBV4-2; CDR3: CASSQDPGSTVNYGYTF; DNA: TGTGCCAGCAGCCAAGATCCAGGTTCGACGGTCAACTATGGCTACACCTTC
size: NA; D: NA; J: TRBJ2-5; V: TRBV7-9; CDR3: CASGQSPQETQYF; DNA: TGTGCCAGCGGACAGAGCCCTCAAGAGACCCAGTACTTC
size: NA; D: TRBD1; J: TRBJ1-1; V: TRBV29-1; CDR3: CSGRDSRNTEAFF; DNA: TGCAGCGGTCGGGACAGCCGTAACACTGAAGCTTTCTTT
size: NA; D: NA; J: TRBJ1-1; V: TRBV7-9; CDR3: CASSPLGGFLNTEAFF; DNA: TGTGCCAGCAGCCCCCTAGGGGGATTCTTGAACACTGAAGCTTTCTTT
size: NA; D: NA; J: TRBJ1-6; V: TRBV28; CDR3: CASSVHLTRGDSPLHF; DNA: TGTGCCAGCAGCGTCCACCTAACCAGGGGCGACTCACCCCTCCACTTT
size: NA; D: NA; J: TRBJ2-5; V: TRBV7-9; CDR3: CASSSGVGGEEETQYF; DNA: TGTGCCAGCAGCTCGGGAGTTGGAGGCGAGGAGGAGACCCAGTACTTC
size: NA; D: NA; J: TRBJ1-6; V: TRBV4-1; CDR3: CASSQVREAYNSPLHF; DNA: TGCGCCAGCAGCCAAGTAAGGGAGGCCTATAATTCACCCCTCCACTTT
size: NA; D: TRBD1; J: TRBJ2-7; V: TRBV6-5; CDR3: CASSRGGWESYEQYF; DNA: TGTGCCAGCAGCCGAGGGGGCTGGGAGTCCTACGAGCAGTACTTC
size: NA; D: TRBD2; J: TRBJ2-3; V: TRBV7-9; CDR3: CASSPLAGGGGTQYF; DNA: TGTGCCAGCTCCCCACTAGCGGGGGGCGGTGGTACGCAGTATTTT
size: few; D: TRBD2; J: TRBJ2-2; V: TRBV7-3; CDR3: CASALAGGNTGELFF; DNA: TGTGCCAGCGCACTAGCGGGGGGTAACACCGGGGAGCTGTTTTTT
size: NA; D: NA; J: TRBJ2-3; V: TRBV7-9; CDR3: CASSLSRDTQYF; DNA: TGTGCCAGCAGTCTCTCCCGTGATACGCAGTATTTT
size: NA; D: NA; J: TRBJ1-1; V: TRBV19; CDR3: CASSITLQTWAFF; DNA: TGTGCCAGTAGTATAACACTACAAACCTGGGCTTTCTTT
size: NA; D: NA; J: TRBJ1-2; V: TRBV5-1; CDR3: CASSLRGLGDYGYTF; DNA: TGCGCCAGCAGCTTGCGAGGGCTTGGCGACTATGGCTACACCTTC
size: NA; D: NA; J: TRBJ2-1; V: TRBV5-1; CDR3: CASSQQAGRGSEQFF; DNA: TGCGCCAGCAGCCAGCAGGCGGGACGGGGATCCGAGCAGTTCTTC
size: few; D: NA; J: TRBJ1-1; V: TRBV13; CDR3: CASYGRGSEAFF; DNA: TGTGCCAGCTATGGTAGAGGGTCTGAAGCTTTCTTT
size: NA; D: TRBD2; J: TRBJ2-7; V: TRBV4-1; CDR3: CASSLSGGADEQYF; DNA: TGCGCCAGCAGCCTTAGCGGGGGGGCCGACGAGCAGTACTTC
size: NA; D: TRBD1; J: TRBJ1-5; V: TRBV19; CDR3: CASSTTGNDQPQHF; DNA: TGTGCCAGTAGTACGACAGGGAATGATCAGCCCCAGCATTTT
size: NA; D: NA; J: TRBJ1-5; V: TRBV7-8; CDR3: CASSLVINQPQHF; DNA: TGTGCCAGCAGCTTAGTTATAAATCAGCCCCAGCATTTT
size: NA; D: NA; J: TRBJ1-4; V: TRBV10-2; CDR3: CASRRGQTEKLFF; DNA: TGCGCCAGCAGGCGAGGACAAACTGAAAAACTGTTTTTT
size: NA; D: NA; J: TRBJ1-2; V: TRBV19; CDR3: CASSIDRLYGYTF; DNA: TGTGCCAGTAGTATAGACAGGCTCTATGGCTACACCTTC
size: once; D: NA; J: TRBJ2-5; V: TRBV5-1; CDR3: CASSSGTSQETQYF; DNA: TGCGCCAGCAGCTCCGGGACAAGTCAAGAGACCCAGTACTTC
size: once; D: NA; J: TRBJ2-6; V: TRBV5-4; CDR3: CASSNEGAVGANVLTF; DNA: TGTGCCAGCAGCAACGAGGGCGCGGTTGGAGCCAACGTCCTGACTTTC
size: once; D: NA; J: TRBJ2-5; V: TRBV19; CDR3: CASSTRHEPYQETQYF; DNA: TGTGCCAGTAGTACTCGACACGAACCGTACCAAGAGACCCAGTACTTC
size: NA; D: NA; J: TRBJ1-4; V: TRBV7-9; CDR3: CASRKTPSGGKEKLFF; DNA: TGTGCCAGCAGGAAAACCCCATCGGGGGGCAAGGAAAAACTGTTTTTT
size: NA; D: TRBD1; J: TRBJ2-5; V: TRBV6-6; CDR3: CASRDREETQYF; DNA: TGTGCCAGCAGGGACAGGGAAGAGACCCAGTACTTC
size: NA; D: NA; J: TRBJ2-7; V: TRBV5-6; CDR3: CASSLGWEEGEQYF; DNA: TGTGCCAGCAGCTTGGGGTGGGAGGAGGGCGAGCAGTACTTC
size: NA; D: NA; J: TRBJ2-1; V: TRBV6-5; CDR3: CASRGGGSEQFF; DNA: TGTGCCAGCAGGGGTGGGGGGAGTGAGCAGTTCTTC
size: NA; D: TRBD1; J: TRBJ1-5; V: TRBV6-4; CDR3: CASSDRQRGRRQPQHF; DNA: TGTGCCAGCAGTGACAGACAGAGGGGGCGCAGGCAGCCCCAGCATTTT
size: NA; D: TRBD2; J: TRBJ2-2; V: TRBV6-5; CDR3: CASSTSGGNTGELFF; DNA: TGTGCCAGCAGTACTAGCGGGGGCAACACCGGGGAGCTGTTTTTT
size: NA; D: TRBD2; J: TRBJ2-5; V: TRBV3-1/TRBV3-2; CDR3: CASSPSGGTSHPWAQYF; DNA: TGTGCCAGCAGCCCATCGGGGGGGACTAGCCATCCTTGGGCCCAGTACTTC
size: few; D: NA; J: TRBJ1-2; V: TRBV7-2; CDR3: CASSLIDSHYGYTF; DNA: TGTGCCAGCAGCTTAATAGACTCTCACTATGGCTACACCTTC
size: once; D: NA; J: TRBJ2-1; V: TRBV5-1; CDR3: CASSSPADGNNEQFF; DNA: TGCGCCAGCAGCTCACCAGCGGACGGGAACAATGAGCAGTTCTTC
size: NA; D: NA; J: TRBJ1-6; V: TRBV12-5; CDR3: CASGLVQSFTGLYNSPLHF; DNA: TGTGCTAGTGGTTTGGTACAAAGCTTCACGGGACTTTATAATTCACCCCTCCACTTT
size: NA; D: TRBD1; J: TRBJ1-2; V: TRBV2; CDR3: CASSFGTGAYGYTF; DNA: TGTGCCAGCAGCTTTGGGACAGGCGCCTATGGCTACACCTTC
size: NA; D: TRBD2; J: TRBJ2-5; V: TRBV6-5; CDR3: CASQRGPQETQYF; DNA: TGTGCCAGTCAGCGGGGGCCCCAAGAGACCCAGTACTTC
size: NA; D: NA; J: TRBJ2-5; V: TRBV2; CDR3: CASSVPDSLETQYF; DNA: TGTGCCAGCAGTGTCCCAGACAGTTTAGAGACCCAGTACTTC
size: NA; D: NA; J: TRBJ2-7; V: TRBV7-6; CDR3: CASSNRVEQYF; DNA: TGTGCCAGCAGCAACAGGGTCGAGCAGTACTTC
size: NA; D: NA; J: TRBJ2-7; V: TRBV19; CDR3: CASSTWTETYEQYF; DNA: TGTGCCAGTAGTACCTGGACAGAGACCTACGAGCAGTACTTC
size: once; D: TRBD1; J: TRBJ1-2; V: TRBV11-2; CDR3: CASSFPRDSSLYGYTF; DNA: TGTGCCAGCAGCTTCCCCCGGGACAGCAGTCTCTATGGCTACACCTTC